These 30 T cell receptor beta chains share one sample of origin, sequenced in a study of blood T cell repertoires in COVID-19. Clones were read by immunoSEQ multiplex PCR, and TCRdb kept only the in-frame ones, dropping some. The sample shows 150,000 to 200,000 clones, approximately 90% of them seen only once. The sequenced sample was peripheral blood. The receptors come from a human donor in a cohort sampled during active COVID-19.

The chain joins TRBV5-1 to TRBJ2-3; the D gene is possibly TRBD2 (7 bases). The length of the CDR3 is 16 residues. The germline CDR1 and CDR2 sequences are SGHRS and YFSETQ. The V end was cut by 4 bases, the J end by 4 bases, with 19 bases between. This CDR3 is CASSPLAGRGADTQYF. The CDR3, as DNA: TGCGCCAGCAGCCCCCTCGCGGGGAGGGGGGCAGATACGCAGTATTTT.

This clone was found once. This rearrangement joins TRBV24-1 to TRBJ2-5; 7 positions match TRBD1. V was pared by 4 bases and J by 1 base, with 11 bases of the junction left unmatched. The CDR3 extends over 17 amino acids. Germline V gene lookup returns CDR1 KGHDR and CDR2 SFDVKD. CDR3: CATSDPKQGSGQETQYF. In nucleotides, the CDR3 is TGTGCCACCAGTGACCCTAAACAGGGGAGCGGCCAAGAGACCCAGTACTTC.

The rearrangement uses TRBV20-1 and TRBJ2-7, with 7 bases fitting TRBD1. There are 14 residues in the CDR3. The V segment lost 3 bases and the J segment 5 bases; nucleotides outside the gene matches: 10. Germline V gene lookup returns CDR1 DFQATT and CDR2 SNEGSKA (reference sequence). CDR3 in DNA: TGCAGTGCTAGTGAGTTCTTTGGGACAGACGAGCAGTACTTC. The encoded protein is CSASEFFGTDEQYF.

The chain is built from TRBV3-1 (or the pseudogene TRBV3-2) and TRBJ2-2; no firm D call. Germline loops: CDR1 LGHDT, CDR2 YNNKEL (reference sequence). The CDR3 is 14 residues long. Trimming took 0 bases from V and 7 from J, leaving 9 bases between them. CDR3 amino acids: CASSQDRNVGELFF. CDR3 sequence (DNA): TGTGCCAGCAGCCAAGACAGGAATGTCGGGGAGCTGTTTTTT.

The chain carries TRBV29-1 and TRBJ2-7; tentatively, D is TRBD2 (7 bases). The CDR3 consists of 16 residues. The V gene lost 0 bases and the J gene lost 3 bases, with 18 bases spanning the gap. The germline CDR1 and CDR2 sequences are SQVTM and ANQGSEA. The CDR3, as DNA: TGCAGCGTTGAAGAAATTAGGGGGGGCGCCAGCTACGAGCAGTACTTC. This codes for CSVEEIRGGASYEQYF.

This chain connects TRBV28 to TRBJ2-7; D might be TRBD2 (6 bases). The V and J ends lost 7 bases and 6 bases respectively, with 22 bases between them. There are 15 residues in the CDR3. From germline, CDR1 is MDHEN and CDR2 SYDVKM. The CDR3 DNA sequence: TGTGCCAGCACTAACTCCAAGTCGGGAGTTTTCGAGCAGTACTTC. It is translated as CASTNSKSGVFEQYF. Complete variable domain (other parts from reference TRBV28 and TRBJ2-7): DVKVTQSSRYLVKRTGEKVFLECVQDMDHENMFWYRQDPGLGLRLIYFSYDVKMKEKGDIPEGYSVSREKKERFSLILESASTNQTSMYLCASTNSKSGVFEQYFGPGTRLTVT.

The V gene is TRBV7-9, the J gene TRBJ1-3; maybe TRBD1 (6 bases). Trimming cost V 6 bases and J 2 bases, with 11 bases left between them. This CDR3 contains 14 residues. The germline CDR1 and CDR2 sequences are SEHNR and FQNEAQ (reference sequence). Written as DNA, the CDR3 is TGTGCCAGCAGTCACAGGGTACCTGGAAACACCATATATTTT. It codes for CASSHRVPGNTIYF.

The chain carries TRBV5-1 and TRBJ2-7, with a weak D call TRBD1 (6 bases). Germline CDR1 is SGHRS and CDR2 is YFSETQ. The CDR3 is made up of 14 amino acids. Trimming cost V 4 bases and J 2 bases, with 13 bases left between them. CDR3 DNA: TGCGCCAGCAGCCCTACAGGGATCGCCTACGAGCAGTACTTC. It encodes CASSPTGIAYEQYF.

This clone was seen only once. The chain joins TRBV18 to TRBJ1-1; TRBD1 agrees at 7 bases. The CDR3 contains 14 residues. Germline lookup yields CDR1 KGHSH and CDR2 LQKENI. With 5 bases clipped from V and 6 bases from J, the junction kept 9 bases outside the gene matches. The CDR3, as DNA: TGTGCCAGCTCAGAGTACACAGGGGATGCTGAAGCTTTCTTT. Protein product: CASSEYTGDAEAFF.

This sequence joins TRBV7-9 and TRBJ2-3, with 11 bases matching TRBD2. Per the germline V gene, CDR1 is SEHNR and CDR2 is FQNEAQ (reference sequence). V lost 1 base to trimming and J lost 6 bases; unmatched junction nucleotides: 6. This CDR3 comprises 16 residues. Written as DNA, the CDR3 is TGTGCCAGCAGCTTAGGGCTAGCGGGAGGACAGGATACGCAGTATTTT. Translating it yields CASSLGLAGGQDTQYF.

The rearrangement joins TRBV7-9 to TRBJ2-7; 8 bases match TRBD1. V lost 4 bases and J lost 6; bases outside the gene matches: 5. Germline CDR1 and CDR2: SEHNR and FQNEAQ (reference sequence). The CDR3 covers 13 residues. CDR3 in amino acids: CASSWTGSGEQYF. CDR3 sequence (DNA): TGTGCCAGCAGCTGGACAGGGAGCGGCGAGCAGTACTTC.

The rearrangement uses TRBV6-6 and TRBJ2-1, with 7 bases identical to TRBD1. V trimming: 2 bases; J trimming: 9 bases; junction bases outside the gene matches: 1. The CDR3 has 12 residues. Germline V gene data show CDR1 as MNHNY and CDR2 as SVGAGI (reference sequence). In nucleotides, the CDR3 is TGTGCCAGCAGTTACGGACAGGTTGAGCAGTTCTTC. Its translation is CASSYGQVEQFF.

The chain combines TRBV10-3 with TRBJ1-4; tentative D call: TRBD1 (6 bases). Germline V gene sequence: CDR1 ENHRY, CDR2 SYGVKD. The V end lost 2 bases, the J end lost 3 bases, and 7 bases lay between the germline ends. CDR3 length: 14 residues. The CDR3 DNA is TGTGCCATCAGTGAGGGACAGTCTAATGAAAAACTGTTTTTT. Protein: CAISEGQSNEKLFF.

The chain combines TRBV2 with TRBJ2-7; possibly TRBD2 for D (5 bases). Trimming removed 8 bases at V and 0 bases at J, with 14 bases between. The V gene's germline CDR1 is SNHLY and CDR2 FYNNEI. The CDR3 runs 14 residues. The CDR3 loop reads CASETGLSSYEQYF. CDR3 sequence (DNA): TGTGCCAGCGAAACCGGACTCAGCTCCTACGAGCAGTACTTC.

The rearrangement links TRBV28 to TRBJ2-3; 8 bases are a match to TRBD1. This CDR3 has 14 residues. V dropped 3 bases and J dropped 6; count of bases not matched to a gene: 5. Germline assignment: CDR1 MDHEN and CDR2 SYDVKM. The CDR3 region is CASSFDRGSDTQYF. The CDR3 DNA follows: TGTGCCAGCAGTTTTGACAGGGGATCGGATACGCAGTATTTT.

J is TRBJ1-4 and V is TRBV10-3; a possible D gene is TRBD1 (5 bases). V was clipped by 3 bases and J by 3 bases, with 8 bases between them. The CDR3 extends over 14 amino acids. Germline V gives CDR1 ENHRY, CDR2 SYGVKD. CDR3 bases: TGTGCCATCAGTGATGGAGGGGCTAATGAAAAACTGTTTTTT. Translating it yields CAISDGGANEKLFF.

The J gene is TRBJ2-3, the V gene TRBV11-2, with 7 positions matching TRBD2. The CDR3 runs to 15 residues. Per the germline V gene, CDR1 is SGHAT and CDR2 is FQNNGV. The V gene end was trimmed by 5 bases and the J gene end by 4 bases; junction bases not matched to a gene: 9. CDR3 bases: TGTGCCAGCAGCCCCCGGGGGAGGGTATCAGATACGCAGTATTTT. Its protein is CASSPRGRVSDTQYF. The whole variable domain, filled in from reference TRBV11-2 and TRBJ2-3, reads EAGVAQSPRYKIIEKRQSVAFWCNPISGHATLYWYQQILGQGPKLLIQFQNNGVVDDSQLPKDRFSAERLKGVDSTLKIQPAKLEDSAVYLCASSPRGRVSDTQYFGPGTRLTVL.

This chain links TRBV2 with TRBJ1-4; D is unresolved. The CDR3 contains 13 residues. CDR1 and CDR2 from the germline V gene are SNHLY and FYNNEI. Trimming stripped 5 bases from V and 9 bases from J, with 13 bases between. The CDR3 loop reads CASSSQPVQKLFF. CDR3 sequence (DNA): TGTGCCAGCAGTTCACAGCCCGTCCAAAAACTGTTTTTT.

The chain has TRBV5-1 and TRBJ2-5; 7 nucleotides align to TRBD1. Per the germline V gene, CDR1 is SGHRS and CDR2 is YFSETQ. The CDR3 covers 14 residues. The ends lost 0 bases at V and 5 bases at J; junction bases unmatched: 4. CDR3 sequence: CASSLDGTVETQYF. In DNA form, the CDR3 reads TGCGCCAGCAGCTTGGATGGGACAGTGGAGACCCAGTACTTC.

The chain has TRBV5-4 and TRBJ2-7; 11 nucleotides align to TRBD1. J lost 7 bases, V lost 0 bases, and 9 bases had no gene match. Germline V CDR1 and CDR2: SGHNT, YYREEE (reference sequence). The CDR3 contains 16 residues. CDR3 sequence reads: CASSLDGRTGGGEQYF. CDR3 DNA sequence: TGTGCCAGCAGCTTGGATGGGAGGACAGGGGGCGGGGAGCAGTACTTC.

The gene calls are TRBV28 and TRBJ1-5; no definite D call. V was pared by 3 bases and J by 6 bases, with 12 bases between. The length of the CDR3 is 14 residues. Germline assignment: CDR1 MDHEN and CDR2 SYDVKM. CDR3 in amino acids: CASSFPDMGQPQHF. The CDR3 coding sequence is TGTGCCAGCAGTTTCCCCGACATGGGTCAGCCCCAGCATTTT.

The chain links TRBV19 to TRBJ1-2, with 7 nucleotides matching TRBD1. The trim removed 6 bases at V and 5 bases at J, leaving 12 bases unmatched. There are 15 residues in the CDR3. Germline CDR1 is LNHDA and CDR2 is SQIVND (reference sequence). DNA of the CDR3: TGTGCCAGTAGCAGGGGGGACAGCGAACTTTATGGCTACACCTTC. Translation: CASSRGDSELYGYTF.

This rearrangement joins TRBV11-2 to TRBJ2-5; 7 positions match TRBD1. Germline trimming cut 6 bases from V and 5 bases from J; bases unmatched to any gene: 3. The length of the CDR3 is 12 residues. Per germline, CDR1 SGHAT and CDR2 FQNNGV. CDR3 loop: CASRETGETQYF. For the CDR3, the DNA is TGTGCCAGCAGGGAGACAGGGGAGACCCAGTACTTC.

V gene TRBV10-2 combines with J gene TRBJ2-7; perhaps TRBD2 as D (5 bases). CDR1 is WSHSY and CDR2 is SAAADI in the germline V gene. V was trimmed by 0 bases and J by 0 bases, leaving 9 bases between them. The CDR3 is 15 amino acids. This CDR3 reads CASSESLGSSYEQYF. The CDR3 coding sequence is TGCGCCAGCAGTGAGTCGTTGGGGAGCTCCTACGAGCAGTACTTC.

The gene calls are TRBV15 and TRBJ2-5; no reliable D call. Trimming shortened V by 3 bases and J by 5 bases, and 7 bases separated the two germline ends. Germline V gives CDR1 LNHNV, CDR2 YYDKDF (reference sequence). This CDR3 comprises 12 residues. CDR3 loop: CATSRPEETQYF. DNA of the CDR3: TGTGCCACCAGCAGGCCCGAGGAGACCCAGTACTTC.

V usage is TRBV5-1 and J usage is TRBJ2-7, with TRBD2 as a possible D gene (5 bases). The germline V gene encodes CDR1 SGHRS and CDR2 YFSETQ. The CDR3 contains 14 residues. The V and J ends lost 4 bases and 7 bases respectively, with 18 bases between them. In DNA, the CDR3 is TGCGCCAGCAGCACCACGGACTCGCTTTCGGAGCAGTACTTC. Translated, it gives CASSTTDSLSEQYF.

This clone was counted a few times. The J gene is TRBJ2-2, the V gene TRBV4-3; 7 bases fit TRBD1. The CDR3 covers 17 residues. Germline loops: CDR1 LGHNA, CDR2 YSLEER. The trim removed 0 bases at V and 4 bases at J, leaving 8 bases unmatched. The CDR3 here is CASSQDYTGDFTGELFF. CDR3 nucleotides: TGCGCCAGCAGCCAAGATTACACAGGGGATTTCACCGGGGAGCTGTTTTTT.

The sample holds one count of this clone. This sequence joins TRBV4-3 and TRBJ1-6; D perhaps matches TRBD1 (6 bases). Per the germline V gene, CDR1 is LGHNA and CDR2 is YSLEER. V lost 5 bases, J lost 2 bases, and 13 bases lay in between. The CDR3 consists of 16 residues. The CDR3 DNA reads as TGCGCCAGCAGCTCGACAGGCACTCCCTATAATTCACCCCTCCACTTT. Amino acids: CASSSTGTPYNSPLHF.

This sequence joins TRBV3-1 (or the pseudogene TRBV3-2) and TRBJ2-1; TRBD2 matches 8 bases. In germline, CDR1 is LGHDT, CDR2 YNNKEL (reference sequence). This CDR3 contains 16 residues. J was trimmed by 6 bases and V by 4 bases; bases with no gene match: 11. The DNA for the CDR3 is TGTGCCAGCAGCCCCATGCCAGCGGGGGTAGGCAATGAGCAGTTCTTC. This translates into CASSPMPAGVGNEQFF.

J is TRBJ2-2 and V is TRBV6-2 or TRBV6-3, with TRBD2 matching 10 bases. Trimming cost V 5 bases and J 1 base; bases outside gene matches: 1. The V gene's germline CDR1 is MNHEY and CDR2 SVGEGT. The CDR3 loop spans 15 amino acids. CDR3 in DNA: TGTGCCAGCAGTAGACTAGCGGGGAACACCGGGGAGCTGTTTTTT. Residues: CASSRLAGNTGELFF.